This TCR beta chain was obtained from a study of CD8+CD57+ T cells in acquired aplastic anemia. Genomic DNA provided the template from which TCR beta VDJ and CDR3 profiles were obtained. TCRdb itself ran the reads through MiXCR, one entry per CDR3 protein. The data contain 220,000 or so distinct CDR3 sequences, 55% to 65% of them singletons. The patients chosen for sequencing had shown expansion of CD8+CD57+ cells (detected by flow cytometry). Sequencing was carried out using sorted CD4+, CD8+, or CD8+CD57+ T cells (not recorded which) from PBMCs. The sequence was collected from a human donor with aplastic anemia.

CDR3 bases: TGCAGTGCTAGGCCAGCGGCCACCTCCTACGAGCAGTACTTC. It yields the protein CSARPAATSYEQYF. The chain recombines TRBV20-1 with TRBJ2-7, with D possibly being TRBD2 (5 bases). The CDR3 runs to 14 residues. Trimming stripped 3 bases from V and 0 bases from J, with 12 bases between. Germline V lookup: CDR1 DFQATT, CDR2 SNEGSKA (reference sequence).